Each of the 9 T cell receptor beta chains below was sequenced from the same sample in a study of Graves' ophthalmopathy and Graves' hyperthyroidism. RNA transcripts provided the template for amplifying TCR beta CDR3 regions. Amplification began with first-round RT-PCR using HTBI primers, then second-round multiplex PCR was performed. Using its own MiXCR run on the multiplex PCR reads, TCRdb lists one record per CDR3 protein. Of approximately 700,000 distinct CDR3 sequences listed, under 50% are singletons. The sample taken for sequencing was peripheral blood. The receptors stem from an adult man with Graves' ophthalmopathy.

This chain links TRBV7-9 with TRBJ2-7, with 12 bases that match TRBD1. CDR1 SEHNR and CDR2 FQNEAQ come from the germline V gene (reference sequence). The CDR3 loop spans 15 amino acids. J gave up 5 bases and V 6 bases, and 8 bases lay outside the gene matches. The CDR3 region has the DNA TGTGCCAGCAGGTTGACCGGGACAGGGGGCCACGAGCAGTACTTC. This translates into CASRLTGTGGHEQYF.

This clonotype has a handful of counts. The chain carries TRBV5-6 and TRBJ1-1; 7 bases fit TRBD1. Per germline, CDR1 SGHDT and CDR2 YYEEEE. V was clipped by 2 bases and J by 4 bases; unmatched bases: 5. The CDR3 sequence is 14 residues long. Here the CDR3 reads CASSLKPGGTEAFF. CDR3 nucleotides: TGTGCCAGCAGCTTAAAACCAGGGGGCACTGAAGCTTTCTTT.

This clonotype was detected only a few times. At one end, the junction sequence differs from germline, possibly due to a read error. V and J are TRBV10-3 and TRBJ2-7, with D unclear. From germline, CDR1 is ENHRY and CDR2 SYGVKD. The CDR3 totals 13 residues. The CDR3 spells CASSQPPLDEQYF. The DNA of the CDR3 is TGTGCCAGCAGTCAGCCGCCTTTGGACGAGCAGTACTTC.

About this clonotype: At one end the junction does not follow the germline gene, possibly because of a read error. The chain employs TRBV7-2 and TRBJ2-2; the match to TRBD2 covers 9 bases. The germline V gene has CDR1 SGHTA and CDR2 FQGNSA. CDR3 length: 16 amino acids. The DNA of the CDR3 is TGCGCCAGCAGCCCCCCAAGCGGGGGGAGGGCCGGGGAGCTGTTTTTT. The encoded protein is CASSPPSGGRAGELFF.

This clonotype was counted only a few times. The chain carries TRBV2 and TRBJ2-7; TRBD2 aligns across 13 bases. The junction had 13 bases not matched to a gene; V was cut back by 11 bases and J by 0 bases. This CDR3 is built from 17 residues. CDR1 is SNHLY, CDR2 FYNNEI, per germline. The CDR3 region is CASKEGLAGRFSYEQYF. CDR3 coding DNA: TGTGCCTCAAAAGAGGGACTAGCGGGGCGCTTCTCCTACGAGCAGTACTTC.

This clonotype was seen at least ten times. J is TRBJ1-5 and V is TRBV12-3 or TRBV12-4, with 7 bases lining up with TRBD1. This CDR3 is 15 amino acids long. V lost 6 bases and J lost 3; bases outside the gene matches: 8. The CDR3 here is CASSVLQGINQPQHF. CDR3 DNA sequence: TGTGCCAGCAGCGTATTACAGGGGATCAATCAGCCCCAGCATTTT.

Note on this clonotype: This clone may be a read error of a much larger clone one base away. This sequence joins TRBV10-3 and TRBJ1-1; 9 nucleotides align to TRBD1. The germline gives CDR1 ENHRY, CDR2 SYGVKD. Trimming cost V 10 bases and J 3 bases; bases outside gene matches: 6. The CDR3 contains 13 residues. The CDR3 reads CARTGGADTEAFF. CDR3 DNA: TGTGCCAGAACAGGGGGCGCTGACACTGAAGCTTTCTTT.

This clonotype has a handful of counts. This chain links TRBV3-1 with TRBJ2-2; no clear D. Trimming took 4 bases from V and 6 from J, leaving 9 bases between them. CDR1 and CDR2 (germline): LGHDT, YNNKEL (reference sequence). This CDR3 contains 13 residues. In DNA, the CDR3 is TGTGCCAGCAGCCCAGGCATGGCCGGGGAGCTGTTTTTT. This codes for CASSPGMAGELFF. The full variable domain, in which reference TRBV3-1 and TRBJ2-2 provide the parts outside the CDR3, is DTAVSQTPKYLVTQMGNDKSIKCEQNLGHDTMYWYKQDSKKFLKIMFSYNNKELIINETVPNRFSPKSPDKAHLNLHINSLELGDSAVYFCASSPGMAGELFFGEGSRLTVL.

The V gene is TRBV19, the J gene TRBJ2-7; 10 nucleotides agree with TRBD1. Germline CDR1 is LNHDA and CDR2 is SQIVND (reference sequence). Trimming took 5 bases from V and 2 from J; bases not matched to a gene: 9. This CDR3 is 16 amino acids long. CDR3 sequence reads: CASSPTDRGRTYEQYF. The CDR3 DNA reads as TGTGCCAGTAGTCCGACGGACAGGGGGAGGACCTACGAGCAGTACTTC.